This T cell receptor (beta chain) derives from a study of T cell responses to AZD1222 COVID-19 vaccine. Study details: Timing groups of about 4 and about 12 weeks for second doses were pooled.

The method was immunoSEQ multiplex PCR; TCRdb's version includes in-frame clones alone and lacks a portion of them. The sample lists 150,000 or so clones, roughly nine tenths seen once, with 5.1% in the top ten. Study results and caveats: Baseline serology detected seropositivity in only a handful of AZD1222 recipients. No repertoire was sampled before or during the peak T cell response, only after it. Unmutated regions of variants are reportedly targeted by nearly half of spike-specific TCRs.

A remark on this clone: The antigen is undetermined.

Sequenced material: peripheral blood, taken on day 0 of AZD1222 vaccination. The receptor was isolated from an adult in good health.

For the CDR3, the DNA is TGTGCCAGCAGTTTCTTACGGGGGAACACCATATATTTT. It translates to CASSFLRGNTIYF. The chain joins TRBV12-3 or TRBV12-4 to TRBJ1-3; tentatively, D is TRBD1 (5 bases). V lost 3 bases and J 7 bases, leaving 10 bases between the germline ends. This CDR3 has 13 residues.